A single sample is the source of the 20 T cell receptor beta chains below, sequenced in a study of OX40 agonist ivuxolimab in advanced cancers. Using immunoSEQ multiplex PCR, the repertoire was profiled, and TCRdb retains in-frame clones only, with some absent. Of some 75,000 clones in the sample, approximately 90% were seen once. The starting material was CD4+ or CD8+ T cells sorted from blood, obtained in a trial of the OX40 agonist ivuxolimab. The receptor set was obtained from an adult with an advanced solid tumor such as melanoma, head and neck, liver or kidney cancer.

The chain is built from TRBV30 and TRBJ2-3, with D perhaps matching TRBD2 (6 bases). Germline loops: CDR1 GTSNPN, CDR2 SVGIG (reference sequence). The CDR3 totals 16 residues. V lost 2 bases to trimming and J lost 3 bases, with 18 bases between them. The CDR3 sequence: CAWSPLGGAGTDTQYF. CDR3 bases: TGTGCCTGGAGTCCCCTTGGCGGGGCCGGGACAGATACGCAGTATTTT.

The chain couples TRBV6-1 to TRBJ1-4; no firm D call. The V and J ends lost 0 bases and 0 bases respectively, with 8 bases between them. Germline lookup yields CDR1 MNHNS and CDR2 SASEGT. The CDR3 length is 16 residues. CDR3 sequence (DNA): TGTGCCAGCAGTGAAGCTAGTCAGACAACTAATGAAAAACTGTTTTTT. It yields the protein CASSEASQTTNEKLFF.

The V gene is TRBV25-1, the J gene TRBJ2-4; maybe TRBD2 (6 bases). This CDR3 has 16 residues. V was pared by 4 bases and J by 1 base, with 14 bases between. Germline assignment: CDR1 MGHDK and CDR2 SYGVNS. The DNA of the CDR3 is TGTGCCAGCAGTGGAGCGGGCGGGTGGGCCAAAAACATTCAGTACTTC. It specifies CASSGAGGWAKNIQYF.

This clone was detected once. V and J are TRBV6-1 and TRBJ2-1; TRBD2 aligns across 12 bases. The germline CDR1 and CDR2 sequences are MNHNS and SASEGT. This CDR3 has 14 residues. The junction had 1 base not matched to a gene; V was cut back by 4 bases and J by 6 bases. CDR3 sequence: CASSVTSGSNEQFF. The CDR3 DNA is TGTGCCAGCAGTGTGACTAGCGGGAGCAATGAGCAGTTCTTC.

V and J are TRBV19 and TRBJ1-5; D possibly corresponds to TRBD1 (6 bases). The CDR3 runs 15 residues. Trimming took off 5 bases at V and 3 bases at J, with 14 bases between the two ends. Germline CDR1 is LNHDA and CDR2 is SQIVND (reference sequence). The CDR3 DNA reads TGTGCCAGTAGTCACCGGGACATCTACAATCAGCCCCAGCATTTT. This translates into CASSHRDIYNQPQHF.

The chain employs TRBV6-5 and TRBJ2-1; 9 bases fit TRBD2. This CDR3 is 16 amino acids long. Trimming cost V 0 bases and J 10 bases; bases outside gene matches: 10. Germline values: CDR1 MNHEY, CDR2 SVGAGI. CDR3 residues: CASSYSITSGFREQFF. The CDR3 DNA sequence: TGTGCCAGCAGTTACTCGATAACTAGCGGGTTTAGGGAGCAGTTCTTC.

V usage is TRBV4-1 and J usage is TRBJ2-6, with D uncertain. V lost 0 bases and J 0 bases, leaving 18 bases between the germline ends. The CDR3 totals 20 residues. CDR1 is MGHRA, CDR2 YSYEKL, per germline. The CDR3 nucleotides read TGCGCCAGCAGCCAAGATTTTTCTGGATCAATGAGCTCTGGGGCCAACGTCCTGACTTTC. It encodes CASSQDFSGSMSSGANVLTF.

This chain's CDR3 is CAWSRLAGGPGYQETQYF. CDR3 nucleotides: TGTGCCTGGAGTAGACTAGCGGGAGGGCCGGGGTACCAAGAGACCCAGTACTTC. The J gene is TRBJ2-5, the V gene TRBV30, with 14 bases matching TRBD2. This CDR3 spans 18 amino acids. Germline assignment: CDR1 GTSNPN and CDR2 SVGIG (reference sequence). V lost 2 bases and J lost 0; bases outside the gene matches: 8.

This chain joins TRBV11-3 and TRBJ2-3; D possibly corresponds to TRBD1 (6 bases). Trimming shortened V by 2 bases and J by 1 base, and 7 bases separated the two germline ends. The CDR3 sequence is 14 residues long. The V gene's germline CDR1 is SGHNT and CDR2 YENEEA. CDR3 amino acids: CASSLQGRTDTQYF. The CDR3 DNA is TGTGCCAGCAGCTTACAGGGGCGCACAGATACGCAGTATTTT.

The rearrangement uses TRBV5-1 and TRBJ2-7, with 7 bases lining up with TRBD1. Germline V gene sequence: CDR1 SGHRS, CDR2 YFSETQ. There are 13 residues in the CDR3. Losses at the gene ends were 0 bases for V and 5 bases for J; bases not matched to a gene: 2. CDR3 nucleotide sequence: TGCGCCAGCAGCTTGGGGGGGACAGACGAGCAGTACTTC. This codes for CASSLGGTDEQYF.

The chain employs TRBV19 and TRBJ1-5; no firm D call. This CDR3 contains 15 residues. V lost 0 bases and J lost 2, with 8 bases in between. Germline CDR1 is LNHDA and CDR2 is SQIVND (reference sequence). The CDR3 DNA is TGTGCCAGTAGTATAGATATGGTAGGCAATCAGCCCCAGCATTTT. Translated, it gives CASSIDMVGNQPQHF.

This clone showed up just a few times. V usage is TRBV11-2 and J usage is TRBJ1-2; 7 bases are shared with TRBD1. The length of the CDR3 is 13 residues. J lost 7 bases, V lost 5 bases, and 7 bases had no gene match. Germline V gives CDR1 SGHAT, CDR2 FQNNGV. CDR3 sequence: CASSLQGIGGYTF. The CDR3 bases are TGTGCCAGCAGCCTACAGGGGATCGGTGGCTACACCTTC. Combining the CDR3 with reference TRBV11-2 and TRBJ1-2 gives the whole variable domain EAGVAQSPRYKIIEKRQSVAFWCNPISGHATLYWYQQILGQGPKLLIQFQNNGVVDDSQLPKDRFSAERLKGVDSTLKIQPAKLEDSAVYLCASSLQGIGGYTFGSGTRLTVV.

The chain recombines TRBV7-2 with TRBJ1-5; D is unclear. The V gene's germline CDR1 is SGHTA and CDR2 FQGNSA. This CDR3 region has 15 residues. The V end was cut by 2 bases, the J end by 3 bases, with 11 bases between. This CDR3 reads CASSLNRGSNQPQHF. CDR3 coding DNA: TGTGCCAGCAGCTTAAATCGGGGTTCCAATCAGCCCCAGCATTTT.

The chain carries TRBV11-1 and TRBJ2-1, with 9 bases lining up with TRBD1. The CDR3 is 18 residues long. The V gene end was trimmed by 0 bases and the J gene end by 6 bases; junction bases not matched to a gene: 12. Germline assignment: CDR1 SGHAT and CDR2 FQDESV (reference sequence). In nucleotides, the CDR3 is TGTGCCAGCAGCTTAGCCAGGACTGGGGACAGGGCGCCCAATGAGCAGTTCTTC. It yields the protein CASSLARTGDRAPNEQFF.

The chain has TRBV19 and TRBJ2-1; tentatively, D is TRBD2 (6 bases). Trimming took 3 bases from V and 8 from J, leaving 23 bases between them. The V gene's germline CDR1 is LNHDA and CDR2 SQIVND (reference sequence). This CDR3 is built from 17 residues. The CDR3 loop reads CASSMPYGSRGYYEQFF. Here the CDR3 DNA reads TGTGCCAGTAGTATGCCCTATGGCTCTCGGGGGTACTATGAGCAGTTCTTC.

V gene TRBV18 combines with J gene TRBJ2-3, with 8 positions matching TRBD1. V lost 2 bases, J lost 2 bases, and 6 bases stayed unmatched. Germline CDR1 and CDR2: KGHSH and LQKENI. The CDR3 spans 16 residues. DNA for the CDR3: TGTGCCAGCTCACCAACTCAGGGGGCGCACACAGATACGCAGTATTTT. Translating gives CASSPTQGAHTDTQYF.

This chain connects TRBV6-1 to TRBJ1-1, with D maybe TRBD1 (5 bases). CDR1 and CDR2 (germline): MNHNS, SASEGT. CDR3 length: 13 amino acids. Deletions cut 6 bases from V and 0 bases from J, with 8 bases between. CDR3 residues: CASRTAVNTEAFF. Written as DNA, the CDR3 is TGTGCCAGCAGGACAGCCGTGAACACTGAAGCTTTCTTT.

This chain connects TRBV11-2 to TRBJ2-7; 9 bases are a match to TRBD1. The trim removed 6 bases at V and 4 bases at J, leaving 7 bases unmatched. This CDR3 has 14 residues. Germline CDR1 is SGHAT and CDR2 is FQNNGV. CDR3 sequence reads: CASSLTGTGYEQYF. The CDR3 coding sequence is TGTGCCAGCAGTCTTACCGGGACAGGGTACGAGCAGTACTTC.

This clone was counted a single time. The rearrangement uses TRBV6-1 and TRBJ2-3, with TRBD2 identical over 8 bases. The J segment lost 5 bases and the V segment lost 4 bases, leaving 5 bases of the junction unmatched. Germline V gene sequence: CDR1 MNHNS, CDR2 SASEGT. The CDR3 loop spans 14 amino acids. The CDR3 spells CASSGERGIDTQYF. The CDR3 bases are TGTGCCAGCAGTGGAGAGCGGGGGATAGATACGCAGTATTTT.

The chain links TRBV29-1 to TRBJ2-3; D possibly corresponds to TRBD1 (6 bases). CDR3 size: 14 residues. Trimming pared 7 bases from V and 1 base from J, leaving 15 bases between. The germline V gene encodes CDR1 SQVTM and CDR2 ANQGSEA. CDR3 bases: TGCAGCGCCAAAACGACAGGAGGCACAGATACGCAGTATTTT. Amino acid sequence: CSAKTTGGTDTQYF.